This passage covers 28 T cell receptor beta chains from one sample sequenced in a study of radiotherapy plus CTLA-4 blockade in lung cancer. The method was immunoSEQ multiplex PCR; TCRdb's version includes in-frame clones alone and lacks a portion of them. This table holds about 53,000 clones, around four fifths found once. The specimen was peripheral blood, collected from a patient treated with radiotherapy plus ipilimumab. These receptors were taken from a human donor with non-small cell lung cancer whose response to radiotherapy plus ipilimumab could not be evaluated.

This clone was counted between two and nine times. The genes are TRBV27 and TRBJ2-3, with a weak D call TRBD1 (5 bases). The CDR3 covers 18 residues. V lost 1 base and J lost 2, with 19 bases in between. Germline CDR1 MNHEY, CDR2 SMNVEV (reference sequence). The CDR3 region has the DNA TGTGCCAGCAGTTTATGGCAGGGTGAACAAATATTCACAGATACGCAGTATTTT. Residues: CASSLWQGEQIFTDTQYF.

This rearrangement joins TRBV4-3 to TRBJ1-2; D is unclear. V was trimmed by 0 bases and J by 4 bases, leaving 9 bases between them. This CDR3 has 14 residues. The V gene's germline CDR1 is LGHNA and CDR2 YSLEER. CDR3 region: CASSQDREGYGYTF. CDR3 sequence (DNA): TGCGCCAGCAGCCAAGATCGTGAGGGCTATGGCTACACCTTC.

The chain couples TRBV6-6 to TRBJ2-3; D might be TRBD1 (5 bases). The CDR3 totals 13 residues. Germline assignment: CDR1 MNHNY and CDR2 SVGAGI (reference sequence). Trimming took off 6 bases at V and 0 bases at J, with 7 bases between the two ends. The CDR3 nucleotides read TGTGCCAGCAGGACAGATAGCACAGATACGCAGTATTTT. It is translated as CASRTDSTDTQYF.

This chain joins TRBV4-3 and TRBJ1-2, with D maybe TRBD1 (6 bases). Trimming left V 0 bases short and J 7 bases short, with 9 bases between. CDR3 length equals 13 residues. CDR1 LGHNA and CDR2 YSLEER come from the germline V gene. CDR3 bases: TGCGCCAGCAGCCAAGAGGGGGCAGCTGGCTACACCTTC. As protein: CASSQEGAAGYTF.

This chain links TRBV4-1 with TRBJ2-7; the match to TRBD1 covers 7 bases. The germline V gene encodes CDR1 MGHRA and CDR2 YSYEKL. V trimming: 0 bases; J trimming: 2 bases; junction bases outside the gene matches: 4. This CDR3 has 15 amino acids. CDR3 nucleotide sequence: TGCGCCAGCAGCCAAGAGGACAGGAGGACCTACGAGCAGTACTTC. Residues: CASSQEDRRTYEQYF.

For the CDR3, the DNA is TGCGCCAGCAGCCCCCAAGGGGGCGGCTATGGCTACACCTTC. Residues: CASSPQGGGYGYTF. V gene TRBV4-3 combines with J gene TRBJ1-2; TRBD1 matches at 7 bases. With V trimmed by 4 bases and J by 4 bases, 6 bases remained unmatched. CDR3 size: 14 residues. Germline V gives CDR1 LGHNA, CDR2 YSLEER.

This chain joins TRBV19 and TRBJ1-1, with unresolved D. This CDR3 region has 14 residues. Germline V gene sequence: CDR1 LNHDA, CDR2 SQIVND (reference sequence). Trimming took 3 bases from V and 1 from J, leaving 9 bases between them. The CDR3 sequence is CASSIRLPNTEAFF. DNA of the CDR3: TGTGCCAGTAGTATTAGATTGCCGAACACTGAAGCTTTCTTT.

The chain carries TRBV5-6 and TRBJ2-7, with D possibly TRBD2 on 6 matching bases. The CDR3 consists of 15 residues. V was clipped by 4 bases and J by 4 bases, with 18 bases between them. Germline CDR1 is SGHDT and CDR2 is YYEEEE. The CDR3 region is CASSARGHVRYEQYF. DNA for the CDR3: TGTGCCAGCAGCGCGCGGGGCCACGTACGGTACGAGCAGTACTTC.

In this sample, this clone turned up once. V usage is TRBV7-9 and J usage is TRBJ1-2; no clear D gene. The CDR3 spans 11 residues. Germline V lookup: CDR1 SEHNR, CDR2 FQNEAQ (reference sequence). Between the trimmed V and J ends, which lost 6 bases and 9 bases, there was a span of 11 bases. As DNA, the CDR3 is TGTGCCAGCAGGGGAGAAGGGAGCTACACCTTC. Protein sequence: CASRGEGSYTF.

V usage is TRBV6-5 and J usage is TRBJ1-5; maybe TRBD1 (5 bases). The CDR3 loop spans 13 amino acids. V lost 5 bases and J lost 7, with 12 bases in between. Germline CDR1 is MNHEY and CDR2 is SVGAGI. The CDR3 nucleotides are TGTGCCAGCAGTCCCAGGGATTCGCAGCCCCAGCATTTT. Protein: CASSPRDSQPQHF.

V is TRBV14 and J is TRBJ2-1; possibly TRBD2 for D (6 bases). This CDR3 has 16 amino acids. V lost 4 bases and J 8 bases, leaving 21 bases between the germline ends. Germline loops: CDR1 SGHDN, CDR2 FVKESK. The CDR3 coding sequence is TGTGCCAGCAGCCCCCGTTTACTAGCTTTTGGCGATGAGCAGTTCTTC. Amino acids: CASSPRLLAFGDEQFF.

The gene calls are TRBV28 and TRBJ1-3, with 9 bases fitting TRBD1. In germline, CDR1 is MDHEN, CDR2 SYDVKM. This CDR3 comprises 13 residues. V dropped 10 bases and J dropped 4; count of bases not matched to a gene: 5. This CDR3 is CAILGTGGNTIYF. CDR3 coding DNA: TGTGCCATCCTTGGGACAGGGGGAAACACCATATATTTT. Full variable domain (remainder filled in from reference TRBV28 and TRBJ1-3): DVKVTQSSRYLVKRTGEKVFLECVQDMDHENMFWYRQDPGLGLRLIYFSYDVKMKEKGDIPEGYSVSREKKERFSLILESASTNQTSMYLCAILGTGGNTIYFGEGSWLTVV.

The V call is TRBV18, the J call TRBJ2-5; 10 bases line up with TRBD1. The assigned J gene may be wrong: the sequence end matches TRBJ2-7 better. The germline CDR1 and CDR2 sequences are KGHSH and LQKENI. This CDR3 has 14 amino acids. This CDR3 is CASSPPGQGYEQYF. CDR3 DNA sequence: TGTGCCAGCTCACCCCCGGGACAGGGGTACGAGCAGTACTTC.

This clone was counted a few times. The chain has TRBV5-6 and TRBJ1-1; D is undetermined. The CDR3 extends over 14 amino acids. V gave up 4 bases and J gave up 5 bases, with 15 bases separating them. CDR1 SGHDT and CDR2 YYEEEE come from the germline V gene. CDR3 DNA: TGTGCCAGCAGCGTAGACCCCCCGGGGACTGAAGCTTTCTTT. This gives the protein CASSVDPPGTEAFF.

The chain couples TRBV15 to TRBJ2-1; D ambiguous. The CDR3 length is 13 residues. V was pared by 1 base and J by 6 bases, with 7 bases between. Germline CDR1 reads LNHNV; CDR2 reads YYDKDF (reference sequence). Here the CDR3 reads CATSRAYSNEQFF. The CDR3 coding sequence is TGTGCCACCAGCAGAGCATACAGCAATGAGCAGTTCTTC.

This clone showed up just once. This chain connects TRBV29-1 to TRBJ2-5; no firm D call. The CDR3 length is 12 residues. V lost 6 bases, J lost 5 bases, and 13 bases lay in between. Germline CDR1 and CDR2: SQVTM and ANQGSEA. The CDR3 protein is CSVRRAEETQYF. CDR3 sequence (DNA): TGCAGCGTCAGGCGAGCCGAGGAGACCCAGTACTTC.

The chain joins TRBV27 to TRBJ1-6; TRBD1 aligns across 7 bases. The V and J ends lost 3 bases and 9 bases, in that order; junction bases with no gene match: 2. Germline loops: CDR1 MNHEY, CDR2 SMNVEV (reference sequence). This CDR3 is built from 13 residues. In DNA form, the CDR3 reads TGTGCCAGCAGTTTGGACAGGCGTTCACCCCTCCACTTT. Protein sequence: CASSLDRRSPLHF.

A single count supports this clone. The chain recombines TRBV5-1 with TRBJ2-7, with a tentative D call TRBD1 (5 bases). Trimming left V 5 bases short and J 5 bases short, with 20 bases between. CDR3 length: 15 residues. CDR1 SGHRS and CDR2 YFSETQ come from the germline V gene. CDR3: CASRSRDSGINEQYF. Here the CDR3 DNA reads TGCGCCAGCAGGTCGAGAGACAGTGGAATTAACGAGCAGTACTTC.

This clone appeared a single time. The chain uses TRBV4-3 and TRBJ2-7; D might be TRBD2 (6 bases). Per the germline V gene, CDR1 is LGHNA and CDR2 is YSLEER. The CDR3 is made up of 12 amino acids. The V end lost 4 bases, the J end lost 6 bases, and 10 bases lay between the germline ends. The CDR3 nucleotides are TGCGCCAGCAGCCTGGGGGGAACCGAGCAGTACTTC. This translates into CASSLGGTEQYF.

The CDR3 DNA reads TGTGCCAGCAGTAGCCTCGGTGGCAATGAGCAGTTCTTC. Its translation is CASSSLGGNEQFF. The chain carries TRBV6-1 and TRBJ2-1; D is ambiguous. Trimming left V 5 bases short and J 6 bases short, with 11 bases between. Looked up from germline, CDR1 is MNHNS and CDR2 is SASEGT. The CDR3 is 13 residues long.

The V call is TRBV11-2, the J call TRBJ1-4; possibly TRBD1 for D (6 bases). Trimming stripped 5 bases from V and 6 bases from J, with 16 bases between. Germline V gives CDR1 SGHAT, CDR2 FQNNGV. There are 15 residues in the CDR3. Here the CDR3 DNA reads TGTGCCAGCAGCGATTACGGACAGCCCGATGAAAAACTGTTTTTT. Protein: CASSDYGQPDEKLFF.

The V gene is TRBV6-4, the J gene TRBJ2-3; D is possibly TRBD1 (5 bases). Germline CDR1 is MRHNA and CDR2 is SNTAGT. Trimming pared 0 bases from V and 1 base from J, leaving 5 bases between. This CDR3 comprises 14 residues. The CDR3: CASSDSTGTDTQYF. DNA of the CDR3: TGTGCCAGCAGTGACTCGACAGGCACAGATACGCAGTATTTT.

The chain employs TRBV4-3 and TRBJ1-4; D may be TRBD1 (5 bases). CDR3 length equals 16 residues. Germline-derived CDR1 and CDR2 are LGHNA and YSLEER. The V and J ends lost 0 bases and 7 bases respectively, with 15 bases between them. DNA for the CDR3: TGCGCCAGCAGCCAAGATGAGGAGGGGCGAGGTGAAAAACTGTTTTTT. Its translation is CASSQDEEGRGEKLFF.

CDR3 in DNA: TGCGCCAGCAGCTTAGACAGGACCTACAATGAGCAGTTCTTC. It encodes CASSLDRTYNEQFF. The chain joins TRBV5-1 to TRBJ2-1, with D possibly TRBD1 on 6 matching bases. Trimming took 2 bases from V and 2 from J, leaving 8 bases between them. The CDR3 totals 14 residues. The V gene's germline CDR1 is SGHRS and CDR2 YFSETQ.

V usage is TRBV6-5 and J usage is TRBJ2-7; D is unclear. CDR3 length equals 11 residues. The ends were cut back, 7 bases at V and 2 bases at J, with 6 bases in the middle. Germline loops: CDR1 MNHEY, CDR2 SVGAGI. In DNA form, the CDR3 reads TGTGCCAGCATGTCTCCCTACGAGCAGTACTTC. Translating gives CASMSPYEQYF.

This rearrangement joins TRBV11-2 to TRBJ2-7, with TRBD2 as a possible D gene (5 bases). Germline V gene sequence: CDR1 SGHAT, CDR2 FQNNGV. Trimming removed 5 bases at V and 8 bases at J, with 16 bases between. The CDR3 totals 13 residues. The DNA for the CDR3 is TGTGCCAGCAGCCTGGACTTGGTTGAGAAGCAGTACTTC. It codes for CASSLDLVEKQYF. The variable domain in full, with the rest retrieved from reference TRBV11-2 and TRBJ2-7, is EAGVAQSPRYKIIEKRQSVAFWCNPISGHATLYWYQQILGQGPKLLIQFQNNGVVDDSQLPKDRFSAERLKGVDSTLKIQPAKLEDSAVYLCASSLDLVEKQYFGPGTRLTVT.

This chain joins TRBV28 and TRBJ2-1, with D unclear. V lost 7 bases and J 5 bases, leaving 18 bases between the germline ends. The CDR3 runs to 15 residues. Germline lookup yields CDR1 MDHEN and CDR2 SYDVKM. The CDR3 coding sequence is TGTGCCAGCAACAACCGCTTTAATAAAAACAATGAGCAGTTCTTC. It yields the protein CASNNRFNKNNEQFF. The whole variable domain, filled in from reference TRBV28 and TRBJ2-1, reads DVKVTQSSRYLVKRTGEKVFLECVQDMDHENMFWYRQDPGLGLRLIYFSYDVKMKEKGDIPEGYSVSREKKERFSLILESASTNQTSMYLCASNNRFNKNNEQFFGPGTRLTVL.

J is TRBJ1-2 and V is TRBV6-1, with TRBD1 as a possible D gene (6 bases). The CDR3 has 12 amino acids. V was clipped by 6 bases and J by 2 bases, with 7 bases between them. The germline V gene encodes CDR1 MNHNS and CDR2 SASEGT. The CDR3 loop reads CASSDRNYGYTF. In DNA form, the CDR3 reads TGTGCCAGCAGCGACAGGAACTATGGCTACACCTTC.